This TCR beta chain was found in a study of CD4 T cells in relation to SARS-CoV-2 and coronaviruses. On the study more broadly: After less than 11 days of antigen culture, PBMC TCR beta CDR3s were sequenced. No peptide or an HIV-1 Nef peptide pool served as negative control.

As concerns this clone: Antigen: not known.

V lost 5 bases, J lost 2 bases, and 8 bases stayed unmatched. The germline V gene encodes CDR1 LGHNA and CDR2 YSLEER. The CDR3 runs to 16 residues. Some clones are missing from TCRdb's copy, which holds only in-frame ones; the method was immunoSEQ multiplex PCR. The sample contains roughly 30,000 clones, about 80% of which appear only once. Unexposed donor CD4+ T cells date from about 2011-2018, before the COVID-19 pandemic. CD4+ T cells were isolated from the cells after 10 days of culture. Cells permitting, SARS-CoV-2 S/N and four cold-coronavirus spikes were tested on unexposed-donor CD4+ T cells. Roughly 2 million PBMCs per well were cultured with 7.5 to 10 IU/ml IL-2.

This TCR derives from a human donor in good health. Sequenced: CD4+ T cells from PBMCs, cultured in vitro. The V and J genes are TRBV4-3 and TRBJ2-3; 9 bases fit TRBD2. Here the CDR3 DNA reads TGCGCCAGCAGCTCCCAATTAGCGGGAGCCACAGATACGCAGTATTTT. As protein: CASSSQLAGATDTQYF.